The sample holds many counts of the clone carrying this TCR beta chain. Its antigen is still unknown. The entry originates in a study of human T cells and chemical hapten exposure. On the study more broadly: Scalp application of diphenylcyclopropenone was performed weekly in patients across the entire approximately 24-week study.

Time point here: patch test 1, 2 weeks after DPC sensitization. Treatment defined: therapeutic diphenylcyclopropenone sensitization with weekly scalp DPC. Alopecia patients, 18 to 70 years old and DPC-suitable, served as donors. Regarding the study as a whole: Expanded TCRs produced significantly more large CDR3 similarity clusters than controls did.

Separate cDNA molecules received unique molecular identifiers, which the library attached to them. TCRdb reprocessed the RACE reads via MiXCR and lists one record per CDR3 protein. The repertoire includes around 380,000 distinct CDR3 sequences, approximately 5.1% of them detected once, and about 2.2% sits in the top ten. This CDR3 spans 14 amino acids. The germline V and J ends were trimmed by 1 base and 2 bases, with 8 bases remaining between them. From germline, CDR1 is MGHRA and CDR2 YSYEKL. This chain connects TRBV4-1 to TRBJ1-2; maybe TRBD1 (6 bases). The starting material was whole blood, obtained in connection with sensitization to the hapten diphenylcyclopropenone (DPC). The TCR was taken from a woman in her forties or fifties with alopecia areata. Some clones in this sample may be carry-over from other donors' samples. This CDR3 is CASSQAQGNYGYTF. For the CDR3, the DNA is TGCGCCAGCAGCCAAGCACAGGGCAACTATGGCTACACCTTC.